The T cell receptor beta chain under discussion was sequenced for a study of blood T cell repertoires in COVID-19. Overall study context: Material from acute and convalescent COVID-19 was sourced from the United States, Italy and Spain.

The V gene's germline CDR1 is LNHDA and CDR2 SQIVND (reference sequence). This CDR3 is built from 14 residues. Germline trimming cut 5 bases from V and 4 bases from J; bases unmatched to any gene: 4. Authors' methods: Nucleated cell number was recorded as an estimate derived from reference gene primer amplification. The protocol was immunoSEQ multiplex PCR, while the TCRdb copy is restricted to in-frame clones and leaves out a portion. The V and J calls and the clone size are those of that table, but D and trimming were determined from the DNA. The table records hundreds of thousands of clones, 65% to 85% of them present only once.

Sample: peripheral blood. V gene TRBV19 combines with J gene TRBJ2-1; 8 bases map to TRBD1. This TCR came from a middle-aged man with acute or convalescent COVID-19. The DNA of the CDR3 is TGTGCCAGTAGTCTGCAGGGGGCTTACAATGAGCAGTTCTTC. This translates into CASSLQGAYNEQFF.